The T cell receptor beta chain under discussion was sequenced for a study of CD8 T cells in Susac syndrome. The RNA, roughly 0.5 to 1 ug, was put through reverse transcription using random hexamers. TCRdb re-derived calls from the immunoSEQ multiplex PCR reads in MiXCR, one entry per CDR3 protein. The sample includes about 160,000 distinct CDR3 sequences, 92% of them seen just once. Sequencing of TCR beta was undertaken in CD8+ and CD4+ T cells derived from blood. The sequence derives from a human donor in good health. The sequenced sample consisted of CD4+ T cells from PBMCs.

CDR3 DNA sequence: TGCAGTGCTAGAGCGGGGGAGACGAATCAGTTCTTC. It yields the protein CSARAGETNQFF. The rearrangement links TRBV20-1 to TRBJ2-1; D might be TRBD2 (6 bases). Trimming removed 1 base from V and 13 bases from J, with 14 bases in between. Per the germline V gene, CDR1 is DFQATT and CDR2 is SNEGSKA (reference sequence). This CDR3 region has 12 residues.